These 27 T cell receptor beta chains were all obtained from the same sample, sequenced in a study of T cells after yellow fever vaccination. MiXCR, run by TCRdb on the 5' RACE reads, gives a single entry per CDR3 protein. The sample contains roughly 250,000 distinct CDR3 sequences, under 15% of which appear only once. Sequences were derived from CD4+ T cells sorted from PBMCs, sampled 45 days after the yellow fever booster vaccination. The receptors originated from a man aged 30 to 45 who received the YFV17D yellow fever vaccine.

This clonotype was counted between two and nine times. The chain couples TRBV20-1 to TRBJ2-1; no definite D call. The CDR3 is made up of 14 amino acids. V lost 6 bases, J lost 4 bases, and 16 bases lay in between. Germline V gene lookup returns CDR1 DFQATT and CDR2 SNEGSKA (reference sequence). The chain's CDR3 is CSAPPRTVYNEQFF. CDR3 nucleotides: TGCAGTGCCCCCCCGCGGACCGTATACAATGAGCAGTTCTTC.

The V gene is TRBV5-1, the J gene TRBJ2-3; 12 nucleotides align to TRBD2. Germline V gene sequence: CDR1 SGHRS, CDR2 YFSETQ. The CDR3 consists of 15 residues. J was trimmed by 6 bases and V by 4 bases; bases with no gene match: 6. The CDR3 protein is CASSLQGTSGDTQYF. The CDR3 bases are TGCGCCAGCAGCCTCCAGGGGACTAGCGGGGATACGCAGTATTTT.

This clonotype was observed a handful of times. The chain couples TRBV25-1 to TRBJ2-5, with 8 bases aligning to TRBD1. Trimming at V came to 6 bases and at J to 7 bases, leaving 7 bases not matched to a gene. This CDR3 is 13 amino acids long. The germline V gene encodes CDR1 MGHDK and CDR2 SYGVNS. CDR3 bases: TGTGCCAGCAGGGACAGGGCCGAGGGGACCCAGTACTTC. This translates into CASRDRAEGTQYF.

V usage is TRBV5-1 and J usage is TRBJ2-5; D gene unclear. CDR3 size: 15 residues. The ends were cut back, 0 bases at V and 5 bases at J, with 14 bases in the middle. Germline V gene sequence: CDR1 SGHRS, CDR2 YFSETQ. CDR3 sequence reads: CASSLVPFGGETQYF. CDR3 sequence (DNA): TGCGCCAGCAGCTTGGTCCCCTTCGGCGGTGAGACCCAGTACTTC.

This clonotype turned up a few times. The V call is TRBV12-3 or TRBV12-4, the J call TRBJ2-1; 10 bases line up with TRBD2. The length of the CDR3 is 15 residues. The ends lost 1 base at V and 8 bases at J; junction bases unmatched: 5. CDR3 in amino acids: CASSLGLAGEYEQFF. The DNA for the CDR3 is TGTGCCAGCAGTTTAGGGCTAGCGGGAGAATATGAGCAGTTCTTC.

This clonotype was observed at least ten times. The chain employs TRBV12-3 or TRBV12-4 and TRBJ1-1; no clear D. Trimming pared 1 base from V and 1 base from J, leaving 4 bases between. The CDR3 length is 13 residues. For the CDR3, the DNA is TGTGCCAGCAGTTTAGTTGCGAACACTGAAGCTTTCTTT. This encodes CASSLVANTEAFF.

In its sample, this clonotype was seen a few times. This chain connects TRBV5-1 to TRBJ1-5; D remains unclear. Germline-derived CDR1 and CDR2 are SGHRS and YFSETQ. Trimming removed 3 bases from V and 0 bases from J, with 7 bases in between. The CDR3 runs 14 residues. CDR3 loop: CASSSGDSNQPQHF. The DNA of the CDR3 is TGCGCCAGCAGCTCCGGAGATAGCAATCAGCCCCAGCATTTT.

This rearrangement joins TRBV7-6 to TRBJ1-3; D is unresolved. Per germline, CDR1 SGHVS and CDR2 FNYEAQ. The length of the CDR3 is 16 residues. Trimming took 7 bases from V and 0 from J, leaving 16 bases between them. CDR3 in DNA: TGTGCCAGCAATCGTTTGAAGGGCGGCTCTGGAAACACCATATATTTT. It codes for CASNRLKGGSGNTIYF.

This sequence joins TRBV27 and TRBJ2-5, with TRBD2 matching 14 bases. Germline V gene data show CDR1 as MNHEY and CDR2 as SMNVEV (reference sequence). J was trimmed by 5 bases and V by 6 bases; bases with no gene match: 17. This CDR3 comprises 19 residues. The CDR3 reads CASSARPGTSGRMVETQYF. Here the CDR3 DNA reads TGTGCCAGCAGCGCACGACCCGGGACTAGCGGGAGAATGGTGGAGACCCAGTACTTC.

The chain uses TRBV12-3 or TRBV12-4 and TRBJ2-5, with 7 bases matching TRBD2. Germline trimming cut 2 bases from V and 2 bases from J; bases unmatched to any gene: 5. This CDR3 region has 15 residues. The CDR3 DNA sequence: TGTGCCAGCAGTTTACTTTCTAGCGGACAAGAGACCCAGTACTTC. Translating it yields CASSLLSSGQETQYF.

DNA of the CDR3: TGCAGTGCACGACTAGCGGGAGGGGAAGAGACCCAGTACTTC. Encoded protein: CSARLAGGEETQYF. The chain carries TRBV20-1 and TRBJ2-5; 14 positions match TRBD2. Germline V gene lookup returns CDR1 DFQATT and CDR2 SNEGSKA (reference sequence). The CDR3 consists of 14 residues. With 6 bases clipped from V and 3 bases from J, the junction kept 3 bases outside the gene matches.

The rearrangement uses TRBV7-2 and TRBJ2-5; a possible D gene is TRBD2 (5 bases). The CDR3 is made up of 16 amino acids. Germline loops: CDR1 SGHTA, CDR2 FQGNSA. The ends were cut back, 1 base at V and 4 bases at J, with 16 bases in the middle. The CDR3 sequence: CASSLDSGLARETQYF. DNA for the CDR3: TGTGCCAGCAGCTTAGATTCTGGGCTAGCTCGAGAGACCCAGTACTTC.

This clonotype was recorded many times. The rearrangement uses TRBV12-3 or TRBV12-4 and TRBJ2-2, with 10 bases matching TRBD2. The CDR3 runs 16 residues. Unmatched junction bases numbered 5, after V lost 3 bases and J lost 4 bases. The CDR3 sequence is CASSLGLAILTGELFF. DNA for the CDR3: TGTGCCAGCAGTTTGGGACTAGCGATCCTCACCGGGGAGCTGTTTTTT.

A few counts support this clonotype. The CDR3 reads CATSDTTLASGLGNEQFF. The CDR3 coding sequence is TGTGCCACCAGTGACACGACCCTGGCTAGCGGGCTGGGGAATGAGCAGTTCTTC. This chain links TRBV24-1 with TRBJ2-1; 8 positions agree with TRBD2. Germline V CDR1 and CDR2: KGHDR, SFDVKD. V lost 4 bases and J lost 7; bases outside the gene matches: 17. CDR3 length: 18 residues.

This clonotype appeared many times. The V call is TRBV20-1, the J call TRBJ2-1, with D possibly TRBD2 on 6 matching bases. Trimming stripped 4 bases from V and 8 bases from J, with 12 bases between. The CDR3 extends over 12 amino acids. CDR1 and CDR2 from the germline V gene are DFQATT and SNEGSKA (reference sequence). The CDR3 loop reads CSANQGGDEQFF. CDR3 coding DNA: TGCAGTGCTAACCAAGGCGGGGATGAGCAGTTCTTC.

V gene TRBV5-5 combines with J gene TRBJ2-3; D is tentatively TRBD1 or TRBD2 (5 bases each). The CDR3 is made up of 15 amino acids. Germline V gives CDR1 SGHKS, CDR2 YYEKEE (reference sequence). V gave up 5 bases and J gave up 2 bases, with 15 bases separating them. The CDR3 DNA reads TGTGCCAGCAGGTCTACCGGGACGTACACAGATACGCAGTATTTT. Its protein is CASRSTGTYTDTQYF.

V and J are TRBV5-1 and TRBJ1-4; 8 bases are a match to TRBD1. J lost 7 bases, V lost 4 bases, and 9 bases had no gene match. The germline V gene has CDR1 SGHRS and CDR2 YFSETQ. CDR3 length equals 15 residues. The DNA of the CDR3 is TGCGCCAGCAGCAAAGAAACAGGGGGGTTTGAAAAACTGTTTTTT. Its protein product is CASSKETGGFEKLFF.

The genes are TRBV10-3 and TRBJ2-7; TRBD1 matches 10 bases. V shed 3 bases, J shed 2 bases, and the junction held 4 bases outside the gene matches. Germline assignment: CDR1 ENHRY and CDR2 SYGVKD. The CDR3 is made up of 15 amino acids. CDR3 nucleotide sequence: TGTGCCATCAGTGAAGCGGACAGGGGGACCTACGAGCAGTACTTC. Its protein product is CAISEADRGTYEQYF.

This clonotype was counted only a few times. The chain has TRBV20-1 and TRBJ2-7, with 7 bases fitting TRBD2. This CDR3 comprises 16 residues. CDR1 and CDR2 from the germline V gene are DFQATT and SNEGSKA (reference sequence). The trim removed 0 bases at V and 0 bases at J, leaving 8 bases unmatched. CDR3 DNA: TGCAGTGCTAGAGAAACTCGAGGGAGGGCCTCCTACGAGCAGTACTTC. It translates to CSARETRGRASYEQYF.

This clonotype was observed a handful of times. V usage is TRBV28 and J usage is TRBJ2-7; D possibly corresponds to TRBD1 (6 bases). Germline CDR1 MDHEN, CDR2 SYDVKM. The CDR3 sequence is 13 residues long. Trimming left V 6 bases short and J 2 bases short, with 11 bases between. CDR3 residues: CASRGHEAYEQYF. In DNA form, the CDR3 reads TGTGCCAGCAGGGGACATGAGGCCTACGAGCAGTACTTC.

This rearrangement joins TRBV6-6 to TRBJ2-1; TRBD2 agrees at 8 bases. Germline trimming cut 6 bases from V and 5 bases from J; bases unmatched to any gene: 3. This CDR3 contains 13 residues. Germline V gene lookup returns CDR1 MNHNY and CDR2 SVGAGI (reference sequence). CDR3 amino acids: CASRKLADNEQFF. The CDR3 DNA follows: TGTGCCAGCAGAAAACTAGCGGACAATGAGCAGTTCTTC.

A few counts support this clonotype. The chain is built from TRBV5-1 and TRBJ2-1, with D unclear. Germline CDR1 is SGHRS and CDR2 is YFSETQ. The CDR3 runs to 16 residues. Between the trimmed V and J ends, which lost 3 bases and 2 bases, there was a span of 15 bases. The DNA for the CDR3 is TGCGCCAGCAGCTGGAAGAACCTGAGCACCTACAATGAGCAGTTCTTC. This gives the protein CASSWKNLSTYNEQFF.

The chain couples TRBV5-1 to TRBJ2-2; D uncertain. Germline V lookup: CDR1 SGHRS, CDR2 YFSETQ. CDR3 length equals 14 residues. The V end was cut by 7 bases, the J end by 8 bases, with 18 bases between. CDR3 sequence: CASSPEYNRGELFF. CDR3 in DNA: TGCGCCAGCTCGCCTGAGTACAACCGGGGGGAGCTGTTTTTT. The whole variable domain, filled in from reference TRBV5-1 and TRBJ2-2, reads KAGVTQTPRYLIKTRGQQVTLSCSPISGHRSVSWYQQTPGQGLQFLFEYFSETQRNKGNFPGRFSGRQFSNSRSEMNVSTLELGDSALYLCASSPEYNRGELFFGEGSRLTVL.

In regard to this clonotype: This clone may be a read error of a much larger clone one base away. V gene TRBV29-1 combines with J gene TRBJ2-3; no firm D call. There are 11 residues in the CDR3. Trimming removed 6 bases at V and 2 bases at J, with 6 bases between. Germline V gene data show CDR1 as SQVTM and CDR2 as ANQGSEA. In DNA, the CDR3 is TGCAGCGTCCTTAACACAGATACGCAGTATTTT. This sequence encodes CSVLNTDTQYF.

This clonotype was detected a few times. The rearrangement joins TRBV12-3 or TRBV12-4 to TRBJ2-2, with 8 positions matching TRBD1. V was clipped by 6 bases and J by 3 bases; unmatched bases: 3. The CDR3 has 14 residues. In nucleotides, the CDR3 is TGTGCCAGCAGGGCGGACAGGGACACCGGGGAGCTGTTTTTT. Its protein product is CASRADRDTGELFF.

This clonotype occurred a few times. V gene TRBV6-5 combines with J gene TRBJ1-1; 7 nucleotides agree with TRBD1. Germline assignment: CDR1 MNHEY and CDR2 SVGAGI. After removal of 6 bases from V and 5 bases from J, the junction contained 3 bases not matched to a gene. CDR3 length: 12 residues. CDR3 residues: CASRHRGTEAFF. CDR3 DNA: TGTGCCAGCAGACACAGGGGTACTGAAGCTTTCTTT.

This clonotype turned up a few times. The chain recombines TRBV27 with TRBJ1-2; maybe TRBD1 (6 bases). With 10 bases removed from V and 7 bases from J, the gap between germline ends came to 16 bases. This CDR3 has 12 amino acids. CDR1 and CDR2 (germline): MNHEY, SMNVEV (reference sequence). This CDR3 is CATQGRGFGYTF. CDR3 DNA sequence: TGTGCCACGCAGGGCAGGGGATTTGGCTACACCTTC.